The clone carrying this T cell receptor (beta chain) was found many times. This sample stems from a study of Graves' ophthalmopathy and Graves' hyperthyroidism. Investigators amplified TCR beta CDR3 regions from RNA transcripts. In the first round, RT-PCR was carried out with HTBI primers, and a multiplex PCR formed the second round. MiXCR was run by TCRdb on the multiplex PCR reads, yielding one entry per CDR3 protein. The repertoire holds 200,000 to 250,000 distinct CDR3 sequences, with roughly a fifth as singletons. Ophthalmopathy in the donors was of moderate-to-severe activity, with CAS ≥3, NOSPECS ≥4 and duration under 3 months. Sequenced: peripheral blood. The receptor comes from a woman in her fifties or sixties with Graves' ophthalmopathy.

The CDR3 spells CASRSSGTRSSYNSPLHF. Written as DNA, the CDR3 is TGTGCCAGCAGGAGCTCCGGGACACGTAGCTCCTATAATTCACCCCTCCACTTT. The chain has TRBV27 and TRBJ1-6; weak D call: TRBD1 (6 bases). CDR3 size: 18 residues. Per germline, CDR1 MNHEY and CDR2 SMNVEV (reference sequence). Trimming left V 6 bases short and J 0 bases short, with 18 bases between.